One sample yielded the 32 T cell receptor beta chains listed below, sequenced in a study of T cell responses to AZD1222 COVID-19 vaccine. Repertoires were generated with immunoSEQ multiplex PCR, while TCRdb's copy carries only in-frame clones and drops some. The sample carries about 180,000 clones, around 90% recorded once. Here the sequenced sample was peripheral blood, taken on day 0 of AZD1222 vaccination. These receptors were collected from an adult in good health.

This chain uses TRBV30 with TRBJ1-6, with D maybe TRBD1 (5 bases). Germline V gene data show CDR1 as GTSNPN and CDR2 as SVGIG (reference sequence). The CDR3 has 13 residues. Trimming stripped 2 bases from V and 9 bases from J, with 11 bases between. The CDR3: CAWSLRESSPLHF. CDR3 sequence (DNA): TGTGCCTGGAGTCTCAGGGAGAGTTCACCCCTCCACTTT.

This clone appeared a single time. Here the CDR3 DNA reads TGTGCCAGCAGTTTGAGAGGGACTAGCGGGAGAAAGGGGGTAGATACGCAGTATTTT. Amino acid sequence: CASSLRGTSGRKGVDTQYF. The V gene is TRBV28, the J gene TRBJ2-3; the match to TRBD2 covers 14 bases. Germline V CDR1 and CDR2: MDHEN, SYDVKM. The CDR3 consists of 19 residues. V gave up 3 bases and J gave up 5 bases; unmatched junction bases: 13.

CDR3 protein: CASGGSDRGETQYF. The CDR3 DNA follows: TGTGCCAGCGGGGGGAGTGACAGAGGGGAGACCCAGTACTTC. V is TRBV2 and J is TRBJ2-5; D is possibly TRBD2 (6 bases). CDR1 is SNHLY, CDR2 FYNNEI, per germline. The CDR3 consists of 14 residues. The V gene lost 8 bases and the J gene lost 5 bases, with 18 bases spanning the gap.

The sample holds one count of this clone. The sample holds other DNA sequences that translate to the same CDR3. This rearrangement joins TRBV5-1 to TRBJ2-2; no clear D. Trimming pared 2 bases from V and 1 base from J, leaving 3 bases between. Germline V CDR1 and CDR2: SGHRS, YFSETQ. The CDR3 runs 13 residues. The DNA for the CDR3 is TGCGCCAGCAGCTTCGGGAACACCGGGGAGCTGTTTTTT. This codes for CASSFGNTGELFF.

The V and J genes are TRBV5-4 and TRBJ2-6, with 7 bases identical to TRBD1. The CDR3 is 16 residues long. Per germline, CDR1 SGHNT and CDR2 YYREEE (reference sequence). Germline trimming cut 5 bases from V and 1 base from J; bases unmatched to any gene: 6. The chain's CDR3 is CASSSPQGSGANVLTF. The CDR3 DNA reads as TGTGCCAGCAGTTCACCACAGGGGTCTGGGGCCAACGTCCTGACTTTC.

This chain joins TRBV24-1 and TRBJ2-5; D not resolved. Germline lookup yields CDR1 KGHDR and CDR2 SFDVKD. The CDR3 is 14 residues long. V was pared by 5 bases and J by 0 bases, with 9 bases between. CDR3 DNA: TGTGCCACCAGTGCCCCAGGAAACCAAGAGACCCAGTACTTC. It yields the protein CATSAPGNQETQYF.

CDR3: CATSRERGPNTEAFF. In DNA form, the CDR3 reads TGTGCCACCAGCAGAGAAAGGGGGCCCAACACTGAAGCTTTCTTT. V gene TRBV15 combines with J gene TRBJ1-1; TRBD1 matches at 7 bases. V shed 0 bases, J shed 2 bases, and the junction held 3 bases outside the gene matches. The CDR3 is 15 residues long. The germline gives CDR1 LNHNV, CDR2 YYDKDF (reference sequence).

The V gene is TRBV5-1, the J gene TRBJ2-5; TRBD2 agrees at 7 bases. The CDR3 consists of 15 residues. J gave up 1 base and V 4 bases, and 7 bases lay outside the gene matches. Germline V CDR1 and CDR2: SGHRS, YFSETQ. The CDR3 coding sequence is TGCGCCAGCAGCGCCTCGCCTAGCGGCCAAGAGACCCAGTACTTC. This codes for CASSASPSGQETQYF.

The V and J genes are TRBV27 and TRBJ2-7; D unresolved. There are 13 residues in the CDR3. Trimming removed 6 bases from V and 10 bases from J, with 19 bases in between. CDR1 and CDR2 (germline): MNHEY, SMNVEV (reference sequence). The CDR3: CASRHGSTSLQYF. CDR3 in DNA: TGTGCCAGCAGGCATGGCTCGACATCTTTACAGTACTTC.

This clone showed up just a few times. The chain combines TRBV20-1 with TRBJ2-7; 10 positions match TRBD2. Germline values: CDR1 DFQATT, CDR2 SNEGSKA (reference sequence). The CDR3 is made up of 16 amino acids. The junction had 15 bases not matched to a gene; V was cut back by 3 bases and J by 7 bases. CDR3 in amino acids: CSASWLLAGLQGEQYF. Written as DNA, the CDR3 is TGCAGTGCTAGTTGGTTACTAGCGGGACTACAGGGGGAGCAGTACTTC.

The V call is TRBV6-1, the J call TRBJ2-7; 9 nucleotides align to TRBD1. Trimming removed 4 bases from V and 4 bases from J; junction bases left unmatched: 11. CDR3 length: 16 residues. CDR1 and CDR2 (germline): MNHNS, SASEGT. CDR3 region: CASSAKGQGRFYEQYF. CDR3 DNA: TGTGCCAGCAGTGCAAAGGGACAGGGTAGGTTTTACGAGCAGTACTTC.

The V and J genes are TRBV5-1 and TRBJ2-3; the D gene is possibly TRBD1 (5 bases). The V end lost 5 bases, the J end lost 3 bases, and 13 bases lay between the germline ends. The CDR3 runs to 14 residues. The germline gives CDR1 SGHRS, CDR2 YFSETQ. The CDR3 sequence: CASRGVRGTDTQYF. In nucleotides, the CDR3 is TGCGCCAGCAGGGGTGTAAGGGGTACAGATACGCAGTATTTT.

This clone was found once. The CDR3 loop reads CATSDTGGAREETQYF. The CDR3 DNA is TGTGCCACCAGTGACACAGGGGGCGCTAGGGAAGAGACCCAGTACTTC. The genes are TRBV24-1 and TRBJ2-5; the match to TRBD1 covers 9 bases. The CDR3 consists of 16 residues. The V segment lost 4 bases and the J segment 3 bases; nucleotides outside the gene matches: 8. The germline CDR1 and CDR2 sequences are KGHDR and SFDVKD.

The CDR3, as DNA: TGTGCCAGCAGCACCGACAGCTTTAGCAATCAGCCCCAGCATTTT. It is translated as CASSTDSFSNQPQHF. The chain is built from TRBV5-5 and TRBJ1-5; D is perhaps TRBD1 (5 bases). The CDR3 totals 15 residues. V shed 4 bases and J shed 0 bases, with 11 bases lying between them. Germline CDR1 and CDR2: SGHKS and YYEKEE (reference sequence).

The CDR3 here is CATSQTGVGGYTF. The CDR3 DNA is TGTGCCACCAGCCAAACAGGGGTCGGTGGCTACACCTTC. The V gene is TRBV24-1, the J gene TRBJ1-2, with TRBD1 matching over 7 bases. V shed 7 bases, J shed 7 bases, and the junction held 8 bases outside the gene matches. The germline gives CDR1 KGHDR, CDR2 SFDVKD. The CDR3 consists of 13 residues.

The rearrangement joins TRBV5-1 to TRBJ1-1, with a tentative D call TRBD1 (5 bases). The length of the CDR3 is 15 residues. CDR1 and CDR2 (germline): SGHRS, YFSETQ. V lost 0 bases, J lost 5 bases, and 14 bases lay in between. In nucleotides, the CDR3 is TGCGCCAGCAGCTTGGATTCAGGGTTGATGACTGAAGCTTTCTTT. Translation: CASSLDSGLMTEAFF. Filled out from reference TRBV5-1 and TRBJ1-1, the complete variable domain reads KAGVTQTPRYLIKTRGQQVTLSCSPISGHRSVSWYQQTPGQGLQFLFEYFSETQRNKGNFPGRFSGRQFSNSRSEMNVSTLELGDSALYLCASSLDSGLMTEAFFGQGTRLTVV.

The chain employs TRBV9 and TRBJ2-5; D assignment may be TRBD1 or TRBD2 (6 bases each). CDR3 length: 15 residues. The germline V gene encodes CDR1 SGDLS and CDR2 YYNGEE. V was cut by 3 bases and J by 5 bases, with 17 bases left in between. CDR3 region: CASSERGEEVETQYF. DNA for the CDR3: TGTGCCAGCAGCGAGAGGGGGGAAGAGGTGGAGACCCAGTACTTC.

The genes are TRBV28 and TRBJ2-7; the D gene is possibly TRBD1 (6 bases). This CDR3 has 15 residues. V gave up 3 bases and J gave up 6 bases, with 18 bases separating them. Germline V gene sequence: CDR1 MDHEN, CDR2 SYDVKM. CDR3 DNA: TGTGCCAGCAGTTTGAACTGGGGGCCACCTGGCGAGCAGTACTTC. Translated, it gives CASSLNWGPPGEQYF.

The J gene is TRBJ2-5, the V gene TRBV7-9; 10 nucleotides align to TRBD2. V lost 7 bases and J lost 6; bases outside the gene matches: 5. CDR1 SEHNR and CDR2 FQNEAQ come from the germline V gene (reference sequence). The CDR3 is made up of 13 amino acids. In DNA form, the CDR3 reads TGTGCCAGCATCACGACTAGCGGGCAGACCCAGTACTTC. It translates to CASITTSGQTQYF.

This clone has more than one count but fewer than ten. The rearrangement uses TRBV28 and TRBJ1-2, with 7 bases lining up with TRBD1. The CDR3 loop spans 14 amino acids. The ends lost 6 bases at V and 2 bases at J; junction bases unmatched: 6. Germline CDR1 and CDR2: MDHEN and SYDVKM. The CDR3 is CASRRQGGNYGYTF. The CDR3 coding sequence is TGTGCCAGCAGACGACAGGGTGGGAACTATGGCTACACCTTC.

The chain has TRBV6-5 and TRBJ2-5, with D possibly matching TRBD2 (7 bases). Trimming stripped 6 bases from V and 2 bases from J, with 16 bases between. The CDR3 totals 15 residues. Germline CDR1 reads MNHEY; CDR2 reads SVGAGI. CDR3 residues: CASRAAGRGQETQYF. The DNA for the CDR3 is TGTGCCAGCAGAGCCGCGGGGAGGGGGCAAGAGACCCAGTACTTC.

The V call is TRBV6-5, the J call TRBJ2-2; D perhaps matches TRBD1 (6 bases). The CDR3 covers 15 residues. Trimming cost V 6 bases and J 4 bases, with 15 bases left between them. Per germline, CDR1 MNHEY and CDR2 SVGAGI. Here the CDR3 DNA reads TGTGCCAGCAGCCCGGTCCAAGGGGGCACCGGGGAGCTGTTTTTT. It encodes CASSPVQGGTGELFF.

The genes are TRBV7-9 and TRBJ1-2, with 11 positions matching TRBD1. The CDR3 sequence is 15 residues long. The germline gives CDR1 SEHNR, CDR2 FQNEAQ (reference sequence). Trimming cost V 2 bases and J 3 bases; bases outside gene matches: 2. CDR3 region: CASSLPGQGDYGYTF. The DNA for the CDR3 is TGTGCCAGCAGCTTACCGGGACAGGGGGACTATGGCTACACCTTC.

This clone was counted a few times. J is TRBJ1-6 and V is TRBV14; 7 nucleotides match TRBD1. Germline-derived CDR1 and CDR2 are SGHDN and FVKESK. The trim removed 8 bases at V and 5 bases at J, leaving 6 bases unmatched. This CDR3 is 14 amino acids long. CDR3 coding DNA: TGTGCCAGCCAGACAGGGATTCATAATTCACCCCTCCACTTT. Translating gives CASQTGIHNSPLHF. Filled out from reference TRBV14 and TRBJ1-6, the complete variable domain reads EAGVTQFPSHSVIEKGQTVTLRCDPISGHDNLYWYRRVMGKEIKFLLHFVKESKQDESGMPNNRFLAERTGGTYSTLKVQPAELEDSGVYFCASQTGIHNSPLHFGNGTRLTVT.

The chain has TRBV5-1 and TRBJ2-3, with a weak D call TRBD1 (6 bases). Germline V gene sequence: CDR1 SGHRS, CDR2 YFSETQ. CDR3 length equals 13 residues. Trimming left V 3 bases short and J 4 bases short, with 9 bases between. CDR3 DNA: TGCGCCAGCAGCTCACCAGGGGCAGATACGCAGTATTTT. Encoded protein: CASSSPGADTQYF.

The chain links TRBV3-1 (or the pseudogene TRBV3-2) to TRBJ2-7; 8 bases map to TRBD2. This CDR3 comprises 15 residues. Germline trimming cut 4 bases from V and 4 bases from J; bases unmatched to any gene: 9. CDR1 and CDR2 from the germline V gene are LGHDT and YNNKEL (reference sequence). Here the CDR3 reads CASSPPGLEGYEQYF. The DNA of the CDR3 is TGTGCCAGCAGCCCTCCGGGACTAGAGGGGTACGAGCAGTACTTC.

The CDR3 protein is CASSYGWTGLNTEAFF. The CDR3 nucleotides read TGTGCCAGCAGTTACGGGTGGACAGGCCTGAACACTGAAGCTTTCTTT. The chain combines TRBV6-2 or TRBV6-3 with TRBJ1-1; 7 bases line up with TRBD1. This CDR3 region has 16 residues. The V gene's germline CDR1 is MNHEY and CDR2 SVGEGT. Trimming cost V 2 bases and J 0 bases; bases outside gene matches: 6.

The rearrangement joins TRBV24-1 to TRBJ2-1; D not resolved. The CDR3 has 12 amino acids. CDR1 and CDR2 (germline): KGHDR, SFDVKD. V lost 12 bases and J 6 bases, leaving 14 bases between the germline ends. The CDR3 here is CAVQGFSNEQFF. CDR3 bases: TGTGCCGTCCAAGGGTTCTCCAATGAGCAGTTCTTC.

The V call is TRBV15, the J call TRBJ1-2; TRBD1 aligns across 7 bases. Trimming at V came to 3 bases and at J to 3 bases, leaving 4 bases not matched to a gene. CDR1 and CDR2 (germline): LNHNV, YYDKDF (reference sequence). This CDR3 is 14 amino acids long. CDR3 nucleotide sequence: TGTGCCACCAGCAGCAGGGGGGGAGACTATGGCTACACCTTC. Translation: CATSSRGGDYGYTF.

The chain has TRBV19 and TRBJ1-6; 11 bases are shared with TRBD1. With V trimmed by 7 bases and J by 7 bases, 3 bases remained unmatched. Germline V gene sequence: CDR1 LNHDA, CDR2 SQIVND (reference sequence). The CDR3 runs to 14 residues. CDR3 nucleotides: TGTGCCAGTAATCGGGACAGGGGGAATTCACCCCTCCACTTT. Translated, it gives CASNRDRGNSPLHF.

The V and J genes are TRBV27 and TRBJ1-1; 7 nucleotides agree with TRBD1. The CDR3 is 15 amino acids. V trimming: 0 bases; J trimming: 2 bases; junction bases outside the gene matches: 3. In germline, CDR1 is MNHEY, CDR2 SMNVEV (reference sequence). This chain's CDR3 is CASSLSTGENTEAFF. The CDR3 region has the DNA TGTGCCAGCAGTTTATCAACAGGGGAAAACACTGAAGCTTTCTTT.

The chain recombines TRBV19 with TRBJ1-5; TRBD1 might be the D (5 bases). V lost 1 base, J lost 7 bases, and 20 bases lay in between. The CDR3 length is 17 residues. Germline CDR1 is LNHDA and CDR2 is SQIVND (reference sequence). CDR3 DNA: TGTGCCAGTAGTATAGGCTCACTCACCAGGGTTAACCAGCCCCAGCATTTT. This encodes CASSIGSLTRVNQPQHF. Based on the CDR3 plus reference TRBV19 and TRBJ1-5, the full variable domain is DGGITQSPKYLFRKEGQNVTLSCEQNLNHDAMYWYRQDPGQGLRLIYYSQIVNDFQKGDIAEGYSVSREKKESFPLTVTSAQKNPTAFYLCASSIGSLTRVNQPQHFGDGTRLSIL.